The table lists the clone carrying this TCR beta chain with many counts. Its antigen is undetermined. These data come from a study of breast tumors, draining lymph nodes, adjacent tissues. Broader study findings: Luminal-like breast cancer showed significantly greater tumor-nontumor repertoire similarity than basal-like breast cancer did.

TCRdb re-analysed the multiplex PCR reads in MiXCR, keeping a single row per CDR3 protein. This sample has roughly 49,000 distinct CDR3 sequences, with around 45% found just once. The CDR3 is 14 residues long. CDR1 is DFQATT and CDR2 is SNEGSKA in the germline V gene (reference sequence). V lost 6 bases, J lost 1 base, and 15 bases lay in between. Sequencing was performed on breast tumor tissue. This chain connects TRBV20-1 to TRBJ2-5, with D maybe TRBD2 (6 bases). The TCR comes from a female donor with breast cancer. Some clones in this sample may be carry-over from other donors' samples. The CDR3 DNA sequence: TGCAGTGCCAATCCGGGAGCAGGCCAAGAGACCCAGTACTTC. Protein product: CSANPGAGQETQYF.